The rows below give T cell receptor beta chains drawn from one sample of a study of shared clonotypes between healthy human individuals. TCRdb's table, derived via immunoSEQ multiplex PCR, lists solely in-frame clones and lacks some. The sample includes 450,000 to 650,000 clones, around 78% of them seen just once. Sequenced input: PBMCs. The receptors stem from a middle-aged woman in good health. Some clones in this sample may be carry-over from other donors' samples. Each CDR3 is given with its conserved first and last residue. The order of the fields is clone size, D gene, V gene, J gene, CDR3 protein, CDR3 DNA. The D gene is left open where the match is weak. Not all rows give a size; the values are once, few, many and, for expanded clones, a class.

>many|NA|TRBV6-6|TRBJ2-6
CATFSGANVLTF
TGTGCCACCTTTTCCGGGGCCAACGTCCTGACTTTC
>NA|NA|TRBV5-1|TRBJ2-1
CASSSILGDEQFF
TGCGCCAGCAGCTCGATTCTGGGGGATGAGCAGTTCTTC
>NA|TRBD1|TRBV6-5|TRBJ2-7
CASRSIGDRVNEQYF
TGTGCCAGCAGGTCAATCGGGGACAGGGTAAACGAGCAGTACTTC
>many|NA|TRBV6-6|TRBJ2-3
CASSYQQRAPDTQYF
TGTGCCAGCAGTTACCAACAGAGGGCACCAGATACGCAGTATTTT
>NA|NA|TRBV5-4|TRBJ2-2
CASSSPDMNTGELFF
TGTGCCAGCAGCTCCCCGGACATGAACACCGGGGAGCTGTTTTTT
>few|NA|TRBV18|TRBJ1-2
CASSPDYGYTF
TGTGCCAGCTCACCTGACTATGGCTACACCTTC
>NA|TRBD1|TRBV5-1|TRBJ2-2
CASSSQTGGTGELFF
TGCGCCAGCAGCTCTCAGACAGGGGGCACCGGGGAGCTGTTTTTT
>NA|NA|TRBV30|TRBJ2-6
CAWGRLYSGANVLTF
TGTGCCTGGGGCCGTCTTTACTCTGGGGCCAACGTCCTGACTTTC
>NA|TRBD2|TRBV29-1|TRBJ2-1
CSVDSGRNYNEQFF
TGCAGCGTTGACAGCGGGAGGAACTACAATGAGCAGTTCTTC
>NA|TRBD2|TRBV11-2|TRBJ2-7
CASGGGRSYEQYF
TGTGCCAGCGGGGGCGGGAGGTCCTACGAGCAGTACTTC
>NA|NA|TRBV5-5|TRBJ1-5
CASSLAGFSNQPQHF
TGTGCCAGCAGCTTGGCGGGGTTTAGCAATCAGCCCCAGCATTTT
>NA|NA|TRBV5-1|TRBJ2-7
CASSLEYALEQYF
TGCGCCAGCAGCTTGGAGTACGCGTTGGAGCAGTACTTC
>NA|NA|TRBV6-5|TRBJ2-7
CASSPGPNYEQYF
TGTGCCAGCAGTCCAGGCCCGAATTACGAGCAGTACTTC
>NA|NA|TRBV7-6|TRBJ1-3
CASSLKSGGIGSTSGNTIYF
TGTGCCAGCAGCTTAAAGAGCGGAGGGATAGGGAGCACCTCTGGAAACACCATATATTTT
>NA|TRBD1|TRBV2|TRBJ1-5
CASSTGGPASNQPQHF
TGTGCCAGCAGCACAGGGGGCCCCGCGTCAAATCAGCCCCAGCATTTT
>NA|TRBD2|TRBV5-1|TRBJ2-7
CASSPTTSGRSYEQYF
TGCGCCAGCAGCCCGACGACTAGCGGGAGATCCTACGAGCAGTACTTC
>NA|TRBD2|TRBV5-4|TRBJ2-1
CASSSGTSGEEQFF
TGTGCCAGCAGCTCCGGGACTAGCGGGGAAGAGCAGTTCTTC
>NA|NA|TRBV7-2|TRBJ1-2
CASSSPRGGYYGYTF
TGTGCCAGCAGCTCACCACGGGGGGGTTACTATGGCTACACCTTC
>NA|NA|TRBV7-2|TRBJ2-1
CASRPVGGVAYNEQFF
TGTGCCAGCAGGCCCGTAGGGGGAGTCGCCTACAATGAGCAGTTCTTC
>NA|NA|TRBV11-2|TRBJ2-7
CASSPSRDRSEQYF
TGTGCCAGCAGCCCGTCGAGGGATCGTAGCGAGCAGTACTTC
>NA|TRBD1|TRBV5-1|TRBJ1-1
CASSLEGTGVTEAFF
TGCGCCAGCAGCTTGGAGGGGACAGGGGTAACTGAAGCTTTCTTT
>NA|NA|TRBV5-1|TRBJ1-4
CASSQETTNEKLFF
TGCGCCAGCAGCCAAGAAACAACTAATGAAAAACTGTTTTTT
>NA|TRBD1|TRBV2|TRBJ1-2
CASSETPGQGYGYTF
TGTGCCAGCAGTGAGACTCCGGGACAGGGGTATGGCTACACCTTC
>NA|NA|TRBV6-5|TRBJ2-5
CASSGLGGGETQYF
TGTGCCAGCAGCGGATTGGGGGGCGGGGAGACCCAGTACTTC
>NA|TRBD2|TRBV18|TRBJ2-1
CASQDSGRSYNEQFF
TGTGCCAGCCAAGATAGCGGGAGGTCCTACAATGAGCAGTTCTTC
>NA|NA|TRBV4-2|TRBJ2-1
CASASVGAYNEQFF
TGTGCCAGCGCCTCTGTCGGAGCATACAATGAGCAGTTCTTC
>NA|TRBD2|TRBV28|TRBJ2-7
CASRASGTYEQYF
TGTGCCAGCAGGGCTAGCGGTACCTACGAGCAGTACTTC
>NA|NA|TRBV27|TRBJ2-1
CASRQGTLGYNEQFF
TGTGCCAGCAGACAGGGGACTCTGGGTTACAATGAGCAGTTCTTC
>once|TRBD1|TRBV6-5|TRBJ1-1
CASRRGRRTEAFF
TGTGCCAGCAGGAGGGGGCGGCGGACTGAAGCTTTCTTT
>NA|TRBD2|TRBV15|TRBJ2-1
CATSREELANEQFF
TGTGCCACCAGCAGAGAGGAACTAGCGAATGAGCAGTTCTTC
>NA|NA|TRBV11-3|TRBJ2-2
CASSLVGGNTGELFF
TGTGCCAGCAGCTTAGTAGGCGGGAACACCGGGGAGCTGTTTTTT
>NA|NA|TRBV27|TRBJ2-3
CASLSTWSTDAQYF
TGTGCCAGCCTATCAACGTGGAGCACAGATGCGCAGTATTTT
>NA|NA|TRBV9|TRBJ2-2
CASSVGTSQTGELFF
TGTGCCAGCAGCGTAGGTACCTCCCAAACCGGGGAGCTGTTTTTT
>NA|NA|TRBV29-1|TRBJ1-4
CSVNVGANEKLFF
TGCAGCGTAAACGTCGGGGCTAATGAAAAACTGTTTTTT
>once|TRBD1|TRBV6-5|TRBJ1-2
CASSPTGTNYGYTF
TGTGCCAGCAGCCCGACAGGGACTAACTATGGCTACACCTTC
>NA|NA|TRBV5-1|TRBJ1-1
CASSFNQGSDTEAFF
TGCGCCAGCAGCTTTAACCAGGGCAGCGACACTGAAGCTTTCTTT
>NA|NA|TRBV30|TRBJ2-7
CAWSGGTPSYEQYF
TGTGCCTGGAGTGGGGGAACACCCTCCTACGAGCAGTACTTC
>NA|TRBD2|TRBV7-8|TRBJ2-2
CASSLRSSGSLNTGELFF
TGTGCCAGCAGCCTCCGATCTAGCGGGAGTTTGAACACCGGGGAGCTGTTTTTT
>NA|NA|TRBV27|TRBJ2-7
CASSPGWDWGSSYEQYF
TGTGCCAGCAGTCCGGGGTGGGACTGGGGCAGCTCCTACGAGCAGTACTTC
>NA|TRBD2|TRBV6-6|TRBJ2-2
CASSDLAGGPGELFF
TGTGCCAGCAGTGACCTCGCGGGAGGGCCCGGGGAGCTGTTTTTT
>NA|NA|TRBV28|TRBJ2-6
CASSLWSGANVLTF
TGTGCCAGCAGTTTATGGTCTGGGGCCAACGTCCTGACTTTC
>NA|NA|TRBV7-3|TRBJ2-3
CASGPTSTDTQYF
TGTGCCAGCGGGCCTACAAGCACAGATACGCAGTATTTT
>NA|NA|TRBV7-2|TRBJ2-7
CASSPRGYSYEQYF
TGTGCCAGCAGCCCACGAGGGTACTCCTACGAGCAGTACTTC
>NA|TRBD2|TRBV19|TRBJ2-5
CASSRERGAGETQYF
TGTGCCAGTAGTAGAGAGCGGGGGGCGGGTGAGACCCAGTACTTC
>once|NA|TRBV29-1|TRBJ2-1
CSVEDRAGLYNEQFF
TGCAGCGTTGAAGATAGGGCGGGACTCTACAATGAGCAGTTCTTC
>many|TRBD2|TRBV5-1|TRBJ2-5
CASSWRGAGDGETQYF
TGCGCCAGCAGCTGGAGGGGAGCGGGAGATGGGGAGACCCAGTACTTC
>few|NA|TRBV28|TRBJ2-7
CASRPGGSTYEQYF
TGTGCCAGCAGGCCTGGGGGCAGCACCTACGAGCAGTACTTC
>NA|NA|TRBV6-6|TRBJ2-3
CASSPPGSTDTQYF
TGTGCCAGCAGTCCCCCTGGTAGCACAGATACGCAGTATTTT
>NA|NA|TRBV27|TRBJ1-1
CASSLDFRGNTEAFF
TGTGCCAGCAGCCTAGATTTCAGGGGGAACACTGAAGCTTTCTTT
>NA|TRBD2|TRBV4-1|TRBJ2-1
CASSLRQGSGLAGSRSYNEQFF
TGCGCCAGCAGCCTTCGACAGGGTTCGGGACTAGCGGGAAGTAGGTCCTACAATGAGCAGTTCTTC
>once|NA|TRBV5-1|TRBJ2-7
CASSLAAVYRDSYEQYF
TGCGCCAGCAGCTTGGCCGCGGTGTACAGGGACTCCTACGAGCAGTACTTC
>NA|NA|TRBV10-3|TRBJ2-7
CAISEIRQTLSYEQYF
TGTGCCATCAGTGAAATTCGCCAGACCCTATCCTACGAGCAGTACTTC
>NA|TRBD2|TRBV7-2|TRBJ2-3
CASSLRTSGSVVTQYF
TGTGCCAGCAGCTTAAGGACTAGCGGGAGCGTGGTTACGCAGTATTTT
>NA|TRBD1|TRBV7-9|TRBJ1-2
CASSLGDRANYGYTF
TGTGCCAGCAGCCTCGGGGACAGAGCTAACTATGGCTACACCTTC
>NA|TRBD1|TRBV19|TRBJ2-3
CASKTRQGIGDTQYF
TGTGCCAGTAAAACGCGACAGGGGATTGGAGATACGCAGTATTTT
>few|NA|TRBV7-9|TRBJ2-1
CASSQPMDEQFF
TGTGCCAGCAGCCAGCCTATGGATGAGCAGTTCTTC
>NA|TRBD2|TRBV5-4|TRBJ2-1
CASSLGGTSGNQQFF
TGTGCCAGCAGCTTGGGGGGGACTAGCGGGAACCAGCAGTTCTTC
>NA|TRBD1|TRBV4-1|TRBJ2-1
CASSRPGQGIYNEQFF
TGCGCCAGCAGCCGACCGGGACAGGGGATCTACAATGAGCAGTTCTTC
>NA|NA|TRBV18|TRBJ2-5
CASSGRGGETQYF
TGTGCCAGCTCTGGCCGGGGTGGAGAGACCCAGTACTTC